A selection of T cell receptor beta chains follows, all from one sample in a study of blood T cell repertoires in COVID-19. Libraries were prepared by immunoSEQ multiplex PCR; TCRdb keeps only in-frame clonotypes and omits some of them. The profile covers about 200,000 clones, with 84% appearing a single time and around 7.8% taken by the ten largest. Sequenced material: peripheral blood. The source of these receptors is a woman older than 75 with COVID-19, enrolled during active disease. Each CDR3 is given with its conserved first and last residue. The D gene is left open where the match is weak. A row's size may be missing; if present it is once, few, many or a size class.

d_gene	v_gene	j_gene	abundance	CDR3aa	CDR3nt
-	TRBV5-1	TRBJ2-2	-	CASSFTDAGRGPGELFF	TGCGCCAGCAGCTTCACCGACGCAGGAAGGGGCCCCGGGGAGCTGTTTTTT
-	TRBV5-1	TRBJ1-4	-	CASSLQTGEGEKLFF	TGCGCCAGCAGTTTACAGACAGGCGAGGGGGAAAAACTGTTTTTT
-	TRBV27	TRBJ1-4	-	CASSPGVMGATNEKLFF	TGTGCCAGCAGCCCAGGGGTAATGGGGGCAACTAATGAAAAACTGTTTTTT
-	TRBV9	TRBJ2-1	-	CASSVALGPASEQFF	TGTGCCAGCAGCGTAGCTCTTGGTCCGGCTAGTGAGCAGTTCTTC
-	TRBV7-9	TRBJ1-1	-	CASSLITAGTEAFF	TGTGCCAGCAGCTTAATCACGGCAGGGACTGAAGCTTTCTTT
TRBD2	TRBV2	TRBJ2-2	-	CASSLAGGGNTGELFF	TGTGCCAGCAGCCTCGCCGGGGGGGGTAACACCGGGGAGCTGTTTTTT
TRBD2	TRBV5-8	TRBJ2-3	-	CASSRGLAGAQLGTDTQYF	TGTGCCAGCAGCAGGGGACTAGCGGGGGCTCAACTTGGCACAGATACGCAGTATTTT
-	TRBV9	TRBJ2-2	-	CASSVQQGVAGELFF	TGTGCCAGCAGCGTGCAACAGGGAGTTGCCGGGGAGCTGTTTTTT
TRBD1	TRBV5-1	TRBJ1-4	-	CASSQGQGNEKLFF	TGCGCCAGCAGTCAAGGACAGGGGAATGAAAAACTGTTTTTT
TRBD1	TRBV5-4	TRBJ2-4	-	CASSFGTENIQYF	TGTGCCAGCAGCTTCGGGACAGAAAACATTCAGTACTTC
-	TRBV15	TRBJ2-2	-	CATSRESGVTGELFF	TGTGCCACCAGCAGAGAGTCCGGAGTCACCGGGGAGCTGTTTTTT
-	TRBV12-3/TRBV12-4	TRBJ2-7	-	CASSYGSYEQYF	TGTGCCAGCAGTTACGGGAGCTACGAGCAGTACTTC
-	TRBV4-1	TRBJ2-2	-	CASSQASRGNTGELFF	TGCGCCAGCAGCCAAGCCTCTAGGGGCAACACCGGGGAGCTGTTTTTT
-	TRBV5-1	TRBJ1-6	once	CASSLGYGQNSPLHF	TGCGCCAGCAGCCTAGGGTACGGACAGAATTCACCCCTCCACTTT
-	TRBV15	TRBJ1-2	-	CATSRDRYRVGGYTF	TGTGCCACCAGCAGAGATAGATACAGGGTTGGAGGCTACACCTTC
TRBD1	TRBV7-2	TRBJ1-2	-	CASSRDRGNYGYTF	TGTGCCAGCAGCCGGGACAGGGGGAACTATGGCTACACCTTC
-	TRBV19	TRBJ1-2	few	CASSSSDRLWGYTF	TGTGCCAGTAGTTCAAGCGACAGGCTCTGGGGCTACACCTTC
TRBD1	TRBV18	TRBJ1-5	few	CASSPGQGGQPQHF	TGTGCCAGCTCACCTGGACAGGGCGGGCAGCCCCAGCATTTT
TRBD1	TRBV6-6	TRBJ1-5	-	CATTTGGSSQPQHF	TGTGCCACGACCACAGGGGGCTCAAGTCAGCCCCAGCATTTT
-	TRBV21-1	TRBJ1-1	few	CASSKRQVNTEAFF	TGTGCCAGCAGCAAACGTCAGGTTAACACTGAAGCTTTCTTT
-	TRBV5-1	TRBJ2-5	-	CASSWGGGETQYF	TGCGCCAGCAGCTGGGGAGGCGGGGAGACCCAGTACTTC
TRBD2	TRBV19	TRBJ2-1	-	CASSIDRVAGAEQFF	TGTGCCAGTAGTATAGATCGCGTAGCGGGGGCCGAGCAGTTCTTC
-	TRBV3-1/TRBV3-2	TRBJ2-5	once	CASSHRGQETQYF	TGTGCCAGCAGCCATCGGGGACAAGAGACCCAGTACTTC
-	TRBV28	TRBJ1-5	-	CASAGGNSFQPQHF	TGTGCCAGTGCCGGGGGAAATAGTTTTCAGCCCCAGCATTTT
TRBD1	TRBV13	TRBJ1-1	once	CASSLHPGQGSTEAFF	TGTGCCAGCAGCCTCCATCCGGGACAGGGTAGCACTGAAGCTTTCTTT
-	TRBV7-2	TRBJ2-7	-	CASSLSFSYEQYF	TGTGCCAGCAGCTTATCGTTCTCCTACGAGCAGTACTTC
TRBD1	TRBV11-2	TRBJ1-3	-	CASSFLFRGTDNTIYF	TGTGCCAGCAGCTTTCTCTTCAGGGGGACGGACAACACCATATATTTT
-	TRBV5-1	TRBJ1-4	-	CASSRGIDEKLFF	TGCGCCAGCAGCAGGGGGATAGATGAAAAACTGTTTTTT
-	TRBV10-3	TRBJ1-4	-	CAIRGDKVEKLFF	TGTGCCATCCGTGGGGACAAGGTTGAAAAACTGTTTTTT
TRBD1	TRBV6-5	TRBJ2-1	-	CASRPTGGKYNEQFF	TGTGCCAGCAGGCCGACAGGGGGCAAGTACAATGAGCAGTTCTTC
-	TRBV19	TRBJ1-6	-	CASSESSYNSPLHF	TGTGCCAGTAGTGAGAGCTCCTATAATTCACCCCTCCACTTT
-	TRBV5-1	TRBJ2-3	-	CASSLGGSAWNTQYF	TGCGCCAGCAGCTTGGGAGGGAGCGCATGGAATACGCAGTATTTT
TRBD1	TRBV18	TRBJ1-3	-	CASSPLALAGTGYGNTIYF	TGTGCCAGCTCACCCCTTGCCCTAGCGGGGACAGGTTACGGAAACACCATATATTTT
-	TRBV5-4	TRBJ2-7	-	CASSLGGYEQYF	TGTGCCAGCAGCTTAGGGGGCTACGAGCAGTACTTC
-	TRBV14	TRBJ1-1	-	CASSQDQGGTEAFF	TGTGCCAGCAGCCAAGACCAGGGTGGTACTGAAGCTTTCTTT
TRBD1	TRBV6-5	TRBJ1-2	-	CASSYNRDRPYGYTF	TGTGCCAGCAGTTATAACCGGGACAGGCCCTATGGCTACACCTTC
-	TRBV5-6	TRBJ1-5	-	CASSLAGVHQPQHF	TGTGCCAGCAGCTTGGCGGGGGTACATCAGCCCCAGCATTTT
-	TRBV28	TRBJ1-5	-	CASSLLGEGGVRPQHF	TGTGCCAGCAGTTTACTGGGGGAGGGAGGGGTTCGGCCCCAGCATTTT
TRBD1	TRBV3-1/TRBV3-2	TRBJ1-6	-	CASSSRTGGGSPLHF	TGTGCCAGCAGCTCACGGACAGGGGGAGGATCACCCCTCCACTTT
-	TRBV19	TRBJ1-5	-	CASSITQGPNQPQHF	TGTGCCAGTAGTATTACACAGGGTCCAAATCAGCCCCAGCATTTT
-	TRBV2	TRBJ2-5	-	CASSSGNQETQYF	TGTGCCAGCAGTTCGGGGAACCAAGAGACCCAGTACTTC